The TCR beta chain under discussion was sequenced for a study of T cells after yellow fever vaccination. TCRdb reprocessed the 5' RACE reads with MiXCR, giving one entry per CDR3 protein. The data contain 250,000 to 350,000 distinct CDR3 sequences, 6.8% of them singletons. Trimming removed 0 bases from V and 6 bases from J, with 12 bases in between. CDR1 and CDR2 (germline): SGHNT, YYREEE (reference sequence). The CDR3 is 14 residues long. The study's findings and limits: Contamination of FACS-sorted repertoires by abundant clonotypes from the bulk population could occur.

Of note for this clonotype: Its antigen is currently unknown.

Sequenced here: PBMCs, sampled approximately 47 days after the first yellow fever vaccination. The V gene is TRBV5-4, the J gene TRBJ1-2, with D possibly matching TRBD1 (5 bases). This TCR was recovered from a man between 18 and 29 years old who received the YFV17D yellow fever vaccine. The CDR3 is CASSLEVGLNGYTF. CDR3 nucleotides: TGTGCCAGCAGCTTGGAGGTGGGGCTAAATGGCTACACCTTC.